The entry below describes one TCR beta chain. Its antigen remains unidentified. TCRdb keeps only in-frame clones here, not all; method: immunoSEQ multiplex PCR. The sample gives 35,000 to 55,000 clones, just under 95% of which show up once; approximately 10% is in the top ten. Germline trimming cut 7 bases from V and 5 bases from J; bases unmatched to any gene: 11. The CDR3 loop spans 15 amino acids. Per the germline V gene, CDR1 is MNHNY and CDR2 is SVGAGI (reference sequence). This entry belongs to a study of OX40 agonist ivuxolimab in advanced cancers. Study details: Therapy given before enrollment (anti-PD-1, anti-PD-L1 or anti-CTLA-4) was allowed, and 30% to 50% had some.

Points from the study as a whole: Normalized expansion of T-cell clones was also low for some nonresponders. It was not determined which antigens were specifically recognized by the peripheral T cells that had undergone clonal expansion.

J is TRBJ2-1 and V is TRBV6-6; 7 nucleotides align to TRBD2. The sample consisted of CD4+ or CD8+ T cells sorted from blood, taken in a trial of the OX40 agonist ivuxolimab. The TCR sequence derives from an adult with an advanced solid tumor such as melanoma, head and neck, liver or kidney cancer. CDR3 residues: CASTHGGGLNNEQFF. The CDR3 DNA is TGTGCCAGCACCCATGGGGGAGGGCTTAACAATGAGCAGTTCTTC.